The 25 T cell receptor beta chains below all came from one sample that was sequenced in a study of T cell repertoires in cytomegalovirus infection. Their antigens are not known. TCRdb processed the reads anew with MiXCR; each CDR3 protein has one entry. The table shows some 920,000 distinct CDR3 sequences, with around 32% occurring only once. Sample: cultured CD8+ T cells from PBMCs, taken from culture after CMV antigen stimulation. Source of these receptors: a human donor in good health (CMV status not recorded). Some clones in this sample may be carry-over from other donors' samples.

This sequence joins TRBV7-4 and TRBJ2-7; possibly TRBD2 for D (6 bases). The germline V gene has CDR1 SGHVT and CDR2 SQSDAQ. The CDR3 length is 14 residues. V was clipped by 11 bases and J by 1 base, with 18 bases between them. The CDR3 spells CAGSGTEASYEQYF. The CDR3 region has the DNA TGTGCCGGGTCCGGGACTGAGGCTTCCTACGAGCAGTACTTC.

The V call is TRBV7-2, the J call TRBJ2-6; D is unclear. Germline V gives CDR1 SGHTA, CDR2 FQGNSA. The CDR3 runs 20 residues. Trimming pared 0 bases from V and 0 bases from J, leaving 18 bases between. The CDR3 DNA sequence: TGTGCCAGCAGCTTAGCTCGTTTTGCCGTAAGTCCCTCTGGGGCCAACGTCCTGACTTTC. Its translation is CASSLARFAVSPSGANVLTF. Full variable domain (missing parts from reference TRBV7-2 and TRBJ2-6): GAGVSQSPSNKVTEKGKDVELRCDPISGHTALYWYRQSLGQGLEFLIYFQGNSAPDKSGLPSDRFSAERTGGSVSTLTIQRTQQEDSAVYLCASSLARFAVSPSGANVLTFGAGSRLTVL.

Concerning this clonotype: At one boundary the junction diverges from the germline segment, which might be a read error. The chain recombines TRBV7-6 with TRBJ1-1; D not certain. The length of the CDR3 is 11 residues. Germline CDR1 and CDR2: SGHVS and FNYEAQ. The CDR3 protein is CASSLVDGKDF. The CDR3, as DNA: TGTGCCAGCAGCTTAGTCGACGGGAAGGACTTT.

The genes are TRBV7-2 and TRBJ2-3; 9 positions agree with TRBD1. CDR1 is SGHTA and CDR2 is FQGNSA in the germline V gene. The CDR3 loop spans 14 amino acids. Losses at the gene ends were 5 bases for V and 5 bases for J; bases not matched to a gene: 5. CDR3 amino acids: CASSPGQGGDTQYF. The CDR3 nucleotides are TGTGCCAGCAGCCCGGGACAGGGTGGAGATACGCAGTATTTT.

On this clonotype itself: A read error may explain this, as a much larger clone is one base away. The rearrangement uses TRBV11-1 and TRBJ2-2; 8 bases map to TRBD1. The CDR3 consists of 16 residues. The germline V gene encodes CDR1 SGHAT and CDR2 FQDESV (reference sequence). Unmatched junction bases numbered 3, after V lost 2 bases and J lost 1 base. CDR3 DNA: TGTGCCAGCAGCTTAAGAGGACAGGGGAACACCGGGGAGCTGTTTTTT. It encodes CASSLRGQGNTGELFF.

In regard to this clonotype: This sequence may be a read error, since a much larger clone differs from it by one base. The chain links TRBV7-6 to TRBJ2-3; 7 bases agree with TRBD2. Germline CDR1 is SGHVS and CDR2 is FNYEAQ. The CDR3 extends over 16 amino acids. The J segment lost 5 bases and the V segment lost 4 bases, leaving 12 bases of the junction unmatched. CDR3 coding DNA: TGTGCCAGCAGCTCACGGACTATCGGGAGGATAGATACGCAGTATTTT. Protein product: CASSSRTIGRIDTQYF.

This clonotype appeared many times. CDR3 loop: CASSYPGANQPQHF. The DNA of the CDR3 is TGTGCCAGCAGTTATCCTGGGGCCAATCAGCCCCAGCATTTT. The chain employs TRBV28 and TRBJ1-5; a possible D gene is TRBD1 (5 bases). Deletions cut 4 bases from V and 3 bases from J, with 10 bases between. The CDR3 contains 14 residues. Germline values: CDR1 MDHEN, CDR2 SYDVKM.

This clonotype has a count of ten or more. CDR3 nucleotide sequence: TGTGCCAGCACCCTCGGATCTGAAGCTTTCTTT. It codes for CASTLGSEAFF. The chain combines TRBV7-9 with TRBJ1-1; D uncertain. Germline assignment: CDR1 SEHNR and CDR2 FQNEAQ (reference sequence). Trimming stripped 7 bases from V and 6 bases from J, with 9 bases between. This CDR3 has 11 amino acids.

This chain uses TRBV6-4 with TRBJ2-1; D not certain. The CDR3 extends over 14 amino acids. V dropped 0 bases and J dropped 8 bases, with 11 bases sitting between them. Germline V gene data show CDR1 as MRHNA and CDR2 as SNTAGT. The CDR3 nucleotides read TGTGCCAGCAGTGACTCGAACAGCAGAGATGAGCAGTTCTTC. It encodes CASSDSNSRDEQFF.

This chain links TRBV28 with TRBJ2-7; TRBD1 matches at 9 bases. CDR1 is MDHEN, CDR2 SYDVKM, per germline. This CDR3 is built from 15 residues. V lost 7 bases and J lost 7; bases outside the gene matches: 14. CDR3 amino acids: CASTPAQGALGEQYV. As DNA, the CDR3 is TGTGCCAGCACCCCCGCACAGGGGGCCCTCGGGGAGCAGTACGTC.

This chain connects TRBV5-1 to TRBJ1-2, with D possibly matching TRBD1 (6 bases). The V and J ends lost 9 bases and 2 bases respectively, with 23 bases between them. Per germline, CDR1 SGHRS and CDR2 YFSETQ. The CDR3 has 16 amino acids. In nucleotides, the CDR3 is TGCGCCAACAGGGACGGAGGCCCCGAACCAAACTATGGCTACACCTTC. It is translated as CANRDGGPEPNYGYTF. Combining the CDR3 with reference TRBV5-1 and TRBJ1-2 gives the whole variable domain KAGVTQTPRYLIKTRGQQVTLSCSPISGHRSVSWYQQTPGQGLQFLFEYFSETQRNKGNFPGRFSGRQFSNSRSEMNVSTLELGDSALYLCANRDGGPEPNYGYTFGSGTRLTVV.

V is TRBV7-9 and J is TRBJ2-7; D is ambiguous. The CDR3 sequence is 14 residues long. V lost 4 bases and J 6 bases, leaving 16 bases between the germline ends. Germline-derived CDR1 and CDR2 are SEHNR and FQNEAQ (reference sequence). CDR3 protein: CASSSPWTAPEQYF. For the CDR3, the DNA is TGTGCCAGCAGCTCACCATGGACGGCTCCCGAGCAGTACTTC.

The chain uses TRBV9 and TRBJ2-1; 7 bases match TRBD1. V lost 4 bases, J lost 7 bases, and 11 bases stayed unmatched. The CDR3 consists of 15 residues. Germline V gene data show CDR1 as SGDLS and CDR2 as YYNGEE. This CDR3 is CASSLRDSPFNEQFF. The CDR3 DNA reads TGTGCCAGCAGCCTCCGGGACAGCCCCTTTAATGAGCAGTTCTTC.

On this clonotype: Just one base apart from a much larger clone, this may be a read error. The rearrangement joins TRBV7-2 to TRBJ2-4; D is possibly TRBD2 (5 bases). The CDR3 is 16 amino acids. CDR1 and CDR2 from the germline V gene are SGHTA and FQGNSA. The CDR3 loop reads CASTSPRGLAKNILYF. The CDR3 DNA is TGTGCCAGCACCTCCCCACGAGGGCTAGCCAAAAACATTCTGTACTTC.

As regards this clonotype: At one end, the junction sequence differs from germline, possibly due to a read error. The chain is built from TRBV19 and TRBJ1-2; D is undetermined. The V gene's germline CDR1 is LNHDA and CDR2 SQIVND (reference sequence). The CDR3 totals 13 residues. The CDR3 nucleotides are TGTACCAGTTCCTATGTGGACCTCTATGGCTACACCTTC. Protein product: CTSSYVDLYGYTF.

This clonotype was counted a few times. This rearrangement joins TRBV11-2 to TRBJ1-4; possibly TRBD1 for D (5 bases). V lost 6 bases, J lost 8 bases, and 22 bases lay in between. This CDR3 spans 16 amino acids. Germline loops: CDR1 SGHAT, CDR2 FQNNGV. CDR3 in DNA: TGTGCCAGCAGACGACGTAGTGGCAGTGGGACGGAAAAACTGTTTTTT. Its translation is CASRRRSGSGTEKLFF.

This chain connects TRBV7-8 to TRBJ2-4; TRBD2 aligns across 10 bases. The germline V gene encodes CDR1 SGHVS and CDR2 FQNEAQ. The V segment lost 5 bases and the J segment 1 base; nucleotides outside the gene matches: 5. CDR3 length: 16 amino acids. The CDR3 coding sequence is TGTGCCAGCAGCCCCTGGACTAGCGGCGCCAAAAACATTCAGTACTTC. It is translated as CASSPWTSGAKNIQYF.

The J gene is TRBJ2-1, the V gene TRBV6-4, with D tentatively TRBD1 (5 bases). The germline gives CDR1 MRHNA, CDR2 SNTAGT. The CDR3 is made up of 13 amino acids. Trimming pared 3 bases from V and 7 bases from J, leaving 10 bases between. The CDR3 DNA sequence: TGTGCCAGCAGTGATATTTCAGGGAATGAGCAGTTCTTC. Translated: CASSDISGNEQFF.

This chain uses TRBV12-3 or TRBV12-4 with TRBJ1-5, with D perhaps TRBD1 (5 bases). The V and J ends lost 4 bases and 0 bases respectively, with 16 bases between them. This CDR3 has 17 amino acids. The CDR3 DNA reads TGTGCCAGCAGTTACTGGGACGGTAAGAATAGCAATCAGCCCCAGCATTTT. Translation gives CASSYWDGKNSNQPQHF.

Only a few counts were recorded for this clonotype. The J gene is TRBJ1-6, the V gene TRBV12-3 or TRBV12-4; maybe TRBD1 (5 bases). This CDR3 contains 20 residues. The V end lost 6 bases, the J end lost 0 bases, and 24 bases lay between the germline ends. The CDR3 DNA reads TGTGCCAGCAGCTCGGGGGAGGAGATACTTACTAGCTCCTATAATTCACCCCTCCACTTT. Residues: CASSSGEEILTSSYNSPLHF.

This clonotype turned up a few times. The rearrangement joins TRBV6-2 or TRBV6-3 to TRBJ2-4, with TRBD1 matching over 11 bases. This CDR3 has 19 amino acids. Per the germline V gene, CDR1 is MNHEY and CDR2 is SVGEGT. J gave up 2 bases and V 5 bases, and 14 bases lay outside the gene matches. The CDR3 nucleotides are TGTGCCAGCAGTAACCTAACTGGGACAGGGGGGGGGTCCAAAAACATTCAGTACTTC. Amino acids: CASSNLTGTGGGSKNIQYF.

This sequence joins TRBV29-1 and TRBJ2-5; D might be TRBD1 or TRBD2, each matching 7 bases. Germline V gene sequence: CDR1 SQVTM, CDR2 ANQGSEA. The CDR3 totals 16 residues. The ends were cut back, 0 bases at V and 2 bases at J, with 16 bases in the middle. For the CDR3, the DNA is TGCAGCGTTGAAGATCAGGGGGGGAGAAGGCAAGAGACCCAGTACTTC. It specifies CSVEDQGGRRQETQYF.

This clonotype was recorded a few times. The junction differs from germline at one of its ends, possibly a read error. This rearrangement joins TRBV7-7 to TRBJ2-3, with TRBD2 as a possible D gene (5 bases). The CDR3 has 16 amino acids. CDR1 is SSHAT and CDR2 is FNYEAQ in the germline V gene (reference sequence). The CDR3 coding sequence is TGTGCTAGCAGCCCAGAGCCGGGGTGGGAGACAGATACGCAGTATTTT. Encoded protein: CASSPEPGWETDTQYF.

This chain connects TRBV20-1 to TRBJ2-7; TRBD1 is a possible D gene (6 bases). CDR3 length equals 13 residues. The germline V gene encodes CDR1 DFQATT and CDR2 SNEGSKA (reference sequence). V lost 3 bases, J lost 2 bases, and 11 bases lay in between. CDR3 in DNA: TGCAGTGCTAGGGGGGCGGAGACCTACGAGCAGTACTTC. This gives the protein CSARGAETYEQYF.

This clonotype was counted ten times or more. The gene calls are TRBV7-8 and TRBJ2-3, with 8 bases that match TRBD1. The length of the CDR3 is 16 residues. Germline V CDR1 and CDR2: SGHVS, FQNEAQ. The J segment lost 4 bases and the V segment lost 5 bases, leaving 11 bases of the junction unmatched. DNA for the CDR3: TGTGCCAGCAGCCACAGTTACAGGGGGAATTCAGATACGCAGTATTTT. Encoded protein: CASSHSYRGNSDTQYF. Using reference TRBV7-8 and TRBJ2-3 for the parts outside the CDR3, the full variable domain is GAGVSQSPRYKVAKRGQDVALRCDPISGHVSLFWYQQALGQGPEFLTYFQNEAQLDKSGLPSDRFFAERPEGSVSTLKIQRTQQEDSAVYLCASSHSYRGNSDTQYFGPGTRLTVL.